The 32 T cell receptor beta chains presented below share a single source sample, sequenced in a study of blood T cell repertoires in COVID-19 (dated by TCRdb to between 2020 and 2021). The method behind the library was the immunoSEQ multiplex PCR assay. TCRdb took over this immuneACCESS table, retaining in-frame rearrangements with V and J assigned. Such tables are incomplete; in checked studies, under half of the missing clones stem from an unresolved V gene, and the remainder is unexplained. This sample is represented by 150,000 to 200,000 clones; 82% of them were singletons. Of the sample, 8.4% falls within the top ten clones. Sequencing was done on a sample of peripheral blood. The receptors shown here come from a woman in her 70s with acute or convalescent COVID-19.

The chain links TRBV19 to TRBJ2-2, with TRBD1 matching 9 bases. J was trimmed by 1 base and V by 5 bases; bases with no gene match: 2. The V gene's germline CDR1 is LNHDA and CDR2 SQIVND (reference sequence). This CDR3 is built from 15 residues. CDR3: CASSLDRGNTGELFF. DNA for the CDR3: TGTGCCAGTAGTTTGGACAGGGGGAACACCGGGGAGCTGTTTTTT.

This rearrangement joins TRBV9 to TRBJ1-2, with TRBD1 matching 7 bases. This CDR3 contains 14 residues. Germline CDR1 reads SGDLS; CDR2 reads YYNGEE. Losses at the gene ends were 0 bases for V and 3 bases for J; bases not matched to a gene: 2. CDR3 loop: CASSVADRDYGYTF. The CDR3 DNA reads TGTGCCAGCAGCGTAGCAGACAGGGACTATGGCTACACCTTC.

The chain is built from TRBV7-3 and TRBJ2-5; maybe TRBD1 (6 bases). Germline-derived CDR1 and CDR2 are SGHTA and FQGTGA. CDR3 size: 16 residues. Trimming pared 2 bases from V and 5 bases from J, leaving 18 bases between. Here the CDR3 DNA reads TGTGCCAGCAGCTTAGGAACGGACAGTGCGTGGGAGACCCAGTACTTC. Its protein is CASSLGTDSAWETQYF. Full variable domain (remainder filled in from reference TRBV7-3 and TRBJ2-5): GAGVSQTPSNKVTEKGKYVELRCDPISGHTALYWYRQSLGQGPEFLIYFQGTGAADDSGLPNDRFFAVRPEGSVSTLKIQRTERGDSAVYLCASSLGTDSAWETQYFGPGTRLLVL.

The rearrangement joins TRBV4-3 to TRBJ2-2; a weak D match, TRBD1 (6 bases). Per germline, CDR1 LGHNA and CDR2 YSLEER. The ends were cut back, 3 bases at V and 5 bases at J, with 10 bases in the middle. The CDR3 consists of 14 residues. In DNA form, the CDR3 reads TGCGCCAGCAGCCAGGGACATATGACCGGGGAGCTGTTTTTT. This translates into CASSQGHMTGELFF.

This chain uses TRBV25-1 with TRBJ1-2; 12 nucleotides align to TRBD1. Per germline, CDR1 MGHDK and CDR2 SYGVNS. The CDR3 covers 18 residues. V trimming: 4 bases; J trimming: 4 bases; junction bases outside the gene matches: 13. This CDR3 is CASSGPGTGGRPLYGYTF. The DNA for the CDR3 is TGTGCCAGCAGTGGACCGGGGACAGGGGGCCGCCCGCTCTATGGCTACACCTTC.

The chain links TRBV28 to TRBJ2-1, with TRBD2 matching 14 bases. Germline CDR1 MDHEN, CDR2 SYDVKM. V lost 3 bases, J lost 8 bases, and 3 bases stayed unmatched. CDR3 length: 15 amino acids. CDR3 bases: TGTGCCAGCAGTTTCGGGGGACTAGCGGGAGATGAGCAGTTCTTC. Its translation: CASSFGGLAGDEQFF.

This chain uses TRBV3-1 (or the pseudogene TRBV3-2) with TRBJ2-5; TRBD1 matches 11 bases. CDR3 length: 16 amino acids. Trimming at V came to 4 bases and at J to 2 bases, leaving 6 bases not matched to a gene. In germline, CDR1 is LGHDT, CDR2 YNNKEL (reference sequence). The CDR3 nucleotides read TGTGCCAGCAGCCGAGGGACAGGGGGACCACAAGAGACCCAGTACTTC. Its protein product is CASSRGTGGPQETQYF.

This clone has a handful of counts. The CDR3 loop is CASSETGLSNQPQHF. CDR3 DNA: TGTGCCAGCAGTGAAACAGGCCTTAGCAATCAGCCCCAGCATTTT. The gene calls are TRBV28 and TRBJ1-5, with TRBD1 as a possible D gene (5 bases). Germline CDR1 is MDHEN and CDR2 is SYDVKM. The CDR3 consists of 15 residues. Trimming pared 5 bases from V and 0 bases from J, leaving 11 bases between.

The J gene is TRBJ2-7, the V gene TRBV7-6; 7 bases line up with TRBD1. CDR3 length equals 15 residues. Looked up from germline, CDR1 is SGHVS and CDR2 is FNYEAQ. The ends lost 7 bases at V and 4 bases at J; junction bases unmatched: 13. CDR3 nucleotide sequence: TGTGCCAGCACCCCAGGGCAGGGGGTTGGTTACGAGCAGTACTTC. Translation gives CASTPGQGVGYEQYF.

The chain is built from TRBV7-2 and TRBJ2-2; TRBD2 aligns across 9 bases. J gave up 3 bases and V 3 bases, and 8 bases lay outside the gene matches. The CDR3 has 17 residues. CDR1 is SGHTA, CDR2 FQGNSA, per germline. The CDR3 sequence is CASSFRKTSGYTGELFF. CDR3 nucleotides: TGTGCCAGCAGCTTTCGAAAGACTAGCGGATACACCGGGGAGCTGTTTTTT.

The chain employs TRBV9 and TRBJ1-2; D is perhaps TRBD1 (6 bases). Germline loops: CDR1 SGDLS, CDR2 YYNGEE. Between the trimmed V and J ends, which lost 4 bases and 8 bases, there was a span of 18 bases. The CDR3 contains 14 residues. CDR3 coding DNA: TGTGCCAGCAGCATGACTACAGGGAAGGGAGGCTACACCTTC. It translates to CASSMTTGKGGYTF. Full variable domain (outside the CDR3, taken from reference TRBV9 and TRBJ1-2): DSGVTQTPKHLITATGQRVTLRCSPRSGDLSVYWYQQSLDQGLQFLIQYYNGEERAKGNILERFSAQQFPDLHSELNLSSLELGDSALYFCASSMTTGKGGYTFGSGTRLTVV.

The chain links TRBV4-1 to TRBJ2-2; 10 bases align to TRBD1. Germline-derived CDR1 and CDR2 are MGHRA and YSYEKL. V shed 1 base and J 5 bases; nucleotides not matched to a gene: 4. The CDR3 contains 16 residues. The CDR3 bases are TGCGCCAGCAGCCAAGGACAGGGGGCTCGGACCGGGGAGCTGTTTTTT. Amino acids: CASSQGQGARTGELFF.

The rearrangement links TRBV4-3 to TRBJ2-3; 11 bases fit TRBD2. CDR1 and CDR2 (germline): LGHNA, YSLEER. CDR3 size: 16 residues. The junction had 1 base not matched to a gene; V was cut back by 1 base and J by 1 base. The CDR3 sequence is CASSQVTSGGTDTQYF. The CDR3 DNA reads as TGCGCCAGCAGCCAAGTGACTAGCGGGGGCACAGATACGCAGTATTTT.

This clone was observed a single time. V gene TRBV19 combines with J gene TRBJ2-1; D is possibly TRBD1 (5 bases). The V end was cut by 1 base, the J end by 8 bases, with 6 bases between. Germline CDR1 is LNHDA and CDR2 is SQIVND (reference sequence). The CDR3 sequence is 12 residues long. This CDR3 reads CASSIARDEQFF. The CDR3 bases are TGTGCCAGTAGTATAGCCAGGGATGAGCAGTTCTTC.

The genes are TRBV18 and TRBJ2-1; 12 bases map to TRBD1. The CDR3 totals 15 residues. The junction had 4 bases not matched to a gene; V was cut back by 3 bases and J by 7 bases. Germline CDR1 reads KGHSH; CDR2 reads LQKENI. The CDR3: CASSPGTGGRNEQFF. The CDR3 DNA sequence: TGTGCCAGCTCACCTGGGACAGGGGGCCGGAATGAGCAGTTCTTC.

This sequence joins TRBV6-2 or TRBV6-3 and TRBJ1-3, with 8 bases lining up with TRBD1. The germline V gene has CDR1 MNHEY and CDR2 SVGEGT. The CDR3 loop spans 15 amino acids. Trimming took 5 bases from V and 4 from J; bases not matched to a gene: 7. The CDR3 protein is CASSTRTGRGNTIYF. In DNA form, the CDR3 reads TGTGCCAGCAGTACACGGACAGGGCGAGGAAACACCATATATTTT.

This clone was seen a few times. This sequence joins TRBV18 and TRBJ2-4, with D maybe TRBD1 (6 bases). The CDR3 extends over 13 amino acids. CDR1 is KGHSH and CDR2 is LQKENI in the germline V gene. The V gene lost 2 bases and the J gene lost 6 bases, with 8 bases spanning the gap. The chain's CDR3 is CASSPGDTNIQYF. DNA for the CDR3: TGTGCCAGCTCACCAGGGGACACAAACATTCAGTACTTC.

V is TRBV4-3 and J is TRBJ2-7; 8 nucleotides align to TRBD1. The CDR3 is made up of 15 amino acids. Unmatched junction bases numbered 4, after V lost 0 bases and J lost 3 bases. CDR1 LGHNA and CDR2 YSLEER come from the germline V gene. CDR3 amino acids: CASSQDIGTGYEQYF. The CDR3 nucleotides are TGCGCCAGCAGCCAAGATATAGGGACAGGCTACGAGCAGTACTTC.

This clone was detected a few times. The chain combines TRBV28 with TRBJ1-2, with 8 bases lining up with TRBD1. Germline CDR1 reads MDHEN; CDR2 reads SYDVKM. This CDR3 contains 17 residues. V lost 2 bases, J lost 4 bases, and 12 bases stayed unmatched. The CDR3 reads CASSLPQGADRSYGYTF. The CDR3 nucleotides read TGTGCCAGCAGTTTACCCCAGGGGGCCGACCGATCCTATGGCTACACCTTC.

The gene calls are TRBV7-2 and TRBJ2-6; 9 bases are a match to TRBD2. V lost 3 bases and J lost 0; bases outside the gene matches: 3. The CDR3 loop spans 17 amino acids. The germline gives CDR1 SGHTA, CDR2 FQGNSA. For the CDR3, the DNA is TGTGCCAGCAGCTTGGGACTAGCAATCTCTGGGGCCAACGTCCTGACTTTC. Its protein product is CASSLGLAISGANVLTF.

The chain has TRBV27 and TRBJ2-1; TRBD1 is a possible D gene (6 bases). CDR1 and CDR2 from the germline V gene are MNHEY and SMNVEV (reference sequence). This CDR3 has 14 residues. The germline V and J ends were trimmed by 3 bases and 8 bases, with 14 bases remaining between them. CDR3 residues: CASSFRDILDEQFF. The CDR3 DNA reads TGTGCCAGCAGTTTCCGGGACATTCTAGATGAGCAGTTCTTC.

The CDR3 loop is CASSQDLNSGANVLTF. CDR3 bases: TGTGCCAGCAGCCAAGACCTTAACTCTGGGGCCAACGTCCTGACTTTC. The chain links TRBV4-2 to TRBJ2-6; D remains unclear. Trimming removed 0 bases at V and 0 bases at J, with 6 bases between. There are 16 residues in the CDR3. CDR1 is LGHNA and CDR2 is YNFKEQ in the germline V gene.

The table lists this clone with a few counts. The gene calls are TRBV5-1 and TRBJ1-2; 8 bases map to TRBD1. Looked up from germline, CDR1 is SGHRS and CDR2 is YFSETQ. The CDR3 is made up of 14 amino acids. The V gene end was trimmed by 1 base and the J gene end by 6 bases; junction bases not matched to a gene: 5. The CDR3 region has the DNA TGCGCCAGCAGCTTGCAGATGACAGGGGATGGCTACACCTTC. It codes for CASSLQMTGDGYTF.

This clone was detected a few times. The chain combines TRBV7-3 with TRBJ2-3; D gene unclear. Germline V gene lookup returns CDR1 SGHTA and CDR2 FQGTGA. The germline V and J ends were trimmed by 3 bases and 5 bases, with 9 bases remaining between them. The CDR3 loop spans 13 amino acids. DNA of the CDR3: TGTGCCAGCAGCTTTACGAGAGAAGATACGCAGTATTTT. This codes for CASSFTREDTQYF.

CDR3 protein: CASSLWGSEQFF. For the CDR3, the DNA is TGTGCCAGCAGTTTATGGGGCAGTGAGCAGTTCTTC. This rearrangement joins TRBV27 to TRBJ2-1; possibly TRBD1 for D (5 bases). The length of the CDR3 is 12 residues. Germline values: CDR1 MNHEY, CDR2 SMNVEV (reference sequence). V was cut by 1 base and J by 9 bases, with 7 bases left in between.

The V and J genes are TRBV5-1 and TRBJ2-5; 7 nucleotides match TRBD1. The CDR3 has 15 amino acids. Germline CDR1 reads SGHRS; CDR2 reads YFSETQ. After removal of 3 bases from V and 2 bases from J, the junction contained 7 bases not matched to a gene. CDR3 sequence: CASSSTGIGQETQYF. CDR3 in DNA: TGCGCCAGCAGCTCGACAGGGATCGGACAAGAGACCCAGTACTTC.

The chain couples TRBV6-5 to TRBJ1-5; 10 bases fit TRBD1. The CDR3 is 15 residues long. Germline-derived CDR1 and CDR2 are MNHEY and SVGAGI. V lost 5 bases, J lost 4 bases, and 5 bases stayed unmatched. CDR3 sequence reads: CASSRTGGRNQPQHF. The CDR3 DNA sequence: TGTGCCAGCAGTAGGACAGGGGGAAGGAATCAGCCCCAGCATTTT.

The gene calls are TRBV19 and TRBJ2-4; D unresolved. V was cut by 8 bases and J by 0 bases, with 11 bases left in between. Germline assignment: CDR1 LNHDA and CDR2 SQIVND (reference sequence). CDR3 length equals 14 residues. CDR3: CASGYIVAKNIQYF. The CDR3 region has the DNA TGTGCCAGTGGTTATATAGTAGCCAAAAACATTCAGTACTTC.

The table lists this clone with a few counts. This sequence joins TRBV28 and TRBJ1-3, with a weak D call TRBD1 (6 bases). V lost 8 bases to trimming and J lost 10 bases, with 12 bases between them. CDR1 is MDHEN, CDR2 SYDVKM, per germline. The CDR3 loop spans 11 amino acids. CDR3 loop: CASQGRETIYF. DNA for the CDR3: TGTGCCAGCCAGGGGAGGGAGACCATATATTTT.

The chain employs TRBV4-1 and TRBJ1-5; 9 bases match TRBD1. This CDR3 is 16 amino acids long. Trimming at V came to 4 bases and at J to 2 bases, leaving 6 bases not matched to a gene. In germline, CDR1 is MGHRA, CDR2 YSYEKL. DNA of the CDR3: TGCGCCAGCAGCCGGGACAGGGAGGAGGGCAATCAGCCCCAGCATTTT. Its protein is CASSRDREEGNQPQHF.

The chain joins TRBV4-3 to TRBJ2-7, with D possibly TRBD1 on 6 matching bases. The CDR3 runs 12 residues. V was cut by 0 bases and J by 12 bases, with 12 bases left in between. Germline CDR1 is LGHNA and CDR2 is YSLEER. The CDR3 is CASSQDLQGGYF. The CDR3 coding sequence is TGCGCCAGCAGCCAAGATTTACAGGGTGGGTACTTC.

This clone has more than one count but fewer than ten. This chain connects TRBV7-9 to TRBJ1-6, with 8 bases identical to TRBD1. V trimming: 6 bases; J trimming: 9 bases; junction bases outside the gene matches: 7. This CDR3 contains 14 residues. CDR1 and CDR2 (germline): SEHNR, FQNEAQ (reference sequence). The CDR3 bases are TGTGCCAGCAGGGCGACAGGGGAAAGTTCACCCCTCCACTTT. Its translation: CASRATGESSPLHF. Full variable domain (outside the CDR3, taken from reference TRBV7-9 and TRBJ1-6): DTGVSQNPRHKITKRGQNVTFRCDPISEHNRLYWYRQTLGQGPEFLTYFQNEAQLEKSRLLSDRFSAERPKGSFSTLEIQRTEQGDSAMYLCASRATGESSPLHFGNGTRLTVT.